The 8 T cell receptor beta chains below were found in one sample sequenced in a study of CD8 T cells in ankylosing spondylitis. One entry per CDR3 protein, called by TCRdb with MiXCR from the 5' RACE reads. The profile shows about 160,000 distinct CDR3 sequences, 9.8% of them singletons. The sequencing sample was made of blood, either unsorted or a sorted T cell fraction (not recorded which). These receptors were taken from a female donor with ankylosing spondylitis or in good health (not recorded which).

This clonotype was counted many times. The V gene is TRBV20-1, the J gene TRBJ2-1; D is unclear. Germline V lookup: CDR1 DFQATT, CDR2 SNEGSKA (reference sequence). This CDR3 comprises 15 residues. Trimming pared 1 base from V and 8 bases from J, leaving 18 bases between. This CDR3 reads CSARGLLTGTYEQFF. DNA of the CDR3: TGCAGTGCTAGAGGCCTTCTGACTGGCACGTATGAGCAGTTCTTC.

This clonotype was detected a few times. The chain recombines TRBV7-9 with TRBJ2-3; D is perhaps TRBD1 (6 bases). The germline V and J ends were trimmed by 5 bases and 3 bases, with 15 bases remaining between them. CDR3 length equals 15 residues. Looked up from germline, CDR1 is SEHNR and CDR2 is FQNEAQ (reference sequence). CDR3 nucleotide sequence: TGTGCCAGCAGCCGGGACACCATGATAACAGATACGCAGTATTTT. Translated, it gives CASSRDTMITDTQYF.

The rearrangement uses TRBV5-6 and TRBJ1-2; possible D gene TRBD1, 5 bases. Trimming removed 4 bases at V and 4 bases at J, with 14 bases between. Germline loops: CDR1 SGHDT, CDR2 YYEEEE. This CDR3 is 14 amino acids long. The CDR3 reads CASSLGPFAYGYTF. CDR3 in DNA: TGTGCCAGCAGCCTGGGACCTTTCGCCTATGGCTACACCTTC.

This clonotype came up a few times. The chain couples TRBV9 to TRBJ2-1; D call uncertain. The V gene's germline CDR1 is SGDLS and CDR2 YYNGEE. V lost 0 bases and J 5 bases, leaving 9 bases between the germline ends. The CDR3 contains 14 residues. The chain's CDR3 is CASSVETGNNEQFF. The CDR3 nucleotides read TGTGCCAGCAGCGTAGAGACCGGTAACAATGAGCAGTTCTTC.

The chain has TRBV6-5 and TRBJ1-3; D uncertain. There are 13 residues in the CDR3. The V gene lost 4 bases and the J gene lost 4 bases, with 8 bases spanning the gap. The germline CDR1 and CDR2 sequences are MNHEY and SVGAGI. The DNA for the CDR3 is TGTGCCAGCAGTTCACGAACCGGAAACACCATATATTTT. It encodes CASSSRTGNTIYF.

The gene calls are TRBV24-1 and TRBJ1-2; the match to TRBD1 covers 7 bases. The ends lost 4 bases at V and 6 bases at J; junction bases unmatched: 13. The CDR3 is 16 amino acids. Per the germline V gene, CDR1 is KGHDR and CDR2 is SFDVKD. For the CDR3, the DNA is TGTGCCACCAGTGACCGCGGGACAGCGGACCCGGATGGCTACACCTTC. It yields the protein CATSDRGTADPDGYTF.

The gene calls are TRBV12-3 or TRBV12-4 and TRBJ2-1, with a tentative D call TRBD2 (7 bases). The CDR3 loop spans 13 amino acids. Between the trimmed V and J ends, which lost 8 bases and 6 bases, there was a span of 14 bases. CDR3 sequence: CASRRGGGNEQFF. The CDR3 DNA follows: TGTGCCAGCCGGAGGGGAGGGGGCAATGAGCAGTTCTTC.

This clonotype was found a few times. The rearrangement uses TRBV7-9 and TRBJ2-7; 8 nucleotides match TRBD1. The CDR3 has 15 residues. Germline V lookup: CDR1 SEHNR, CDR2 FQNEAQ (reference sequence). V was pared by 4 bases and J by 5 bases, with 10 bases of the junction left unmatched. The DNA of the CDR3 is TGTGCCAGCAGCTCCCCCTCCGGGACAGGCGACGAGCAGTACTTC. Protein product: CASSSPSGTGDEQYF.